The 20 T cell receptor beta chains presented below share a single source sample, sequenced in a study of Siglec-9 on CD8 T cells in melanoma. Profiled with immunoSEQ multiplex PCR; TCRdb holds only in-frame clones, not every one. The table shows roughly 35,000 clones, with 84% occurring only once. Sequencing was performed on Siglec-9- CD8+ T cells sorted from blood. These receptors were taken from a human donor in good health.

The chain uses TRBV29-1 and TRBJ2-7; 10 nucleotides line up with TRBD1. The CDR3 totals 14 residues. From germline, CDR1 is SQVTM and CDR2 ANQGSEA. Trimming removed 6 bases from V and 2 bases from J; junction bases left unmatched: 7. The CDR3: CSVGGTGATYEQYF. In nucleotides, the CDR3 is TGCAGCGTCGGAGGGACAGGGGCGACCTACGAGCAGTACTTC.

J is TRBJ2-5 and V is TRBV25-1, with D uncertain. The V and J ends lost 1 base and 1 base respectively, with 7 bases between them. Germline values: CDR1 MGHDK, CDR2 SYGVNS. This CDR3 contains 14 residues. The CDR3 region is CASSELNLQETQYF. DNA of the CDR3: TGTGCCAGCAGTGAATTGAACCTCCAAGAGACCCAGTACTTC.

This chain uses TRBV2 with TRBJ1-1; 8 bases agree with TRBD1. The V gene's germline CDR1 is SNHLY and CDR2 FYNNEI. Trimming at V came to 2 bases and at J to 1 base, leaving 9 bases not matched to a gene. This CDR3 contains 17 residues. For the CDR3, the DNA is TGTGCCAGCAGTGAACCGGGACAGGAGACGACGAACACTGAAGCTTTCTTT. Amino acids: CASSEPGQETTNTEAFF. The whole variable domain, filled in from reference TRBV2 and TRBJ1-1, reads EPEVTQTPSHQVTQMGQEVILRCVPISNHLYFYWYRQILGQKVEFLVSFYNNEISEKSEIFDDQFSVERPDGSNFTLKIRSTKLEDSAMYFCASSEPGQETTNTEAFFGQGTRLTVV.

The chain carries TRBV5-1 and TRBJ2-3; D is undetermined. The germline V and J ends were trimmed by 4 bases and 0 bases, with 12 bases remaining between them. The CDR3 contains 15 residues. Germline V gives CDR1 SGHRS, CDR2 YFSETQ. The CDR3 is CASSTDLTSTDTQYF. DNA for the CDR3: TGCGCCAGCAGCACAGACCTCACCAGCACAGATACGCAGTATTTT. Drawing the rest from reference TRBV5-1 and TRBJ2-3, the complete variable domain is KAGVTQTPRYLIKTRGQQVTLSCSPISGHRSVSWYQQTPGQGLQFLFEYFSETQRNKGNFPGRFSGRQFSNSRSEMNVSTLELGDSALYLCASSTDLTSTDTQYFGPGTRLTVL.

The genes are TRBV7-9 and TRBJ1-1; perhaps TRBD1 as D (5 bases). Looked up from germline, CDR1 is SEHNR and CDR2 is FQNEAQ (reference sequence). The germline V and J ends were trimmed by 5 bases and 11 bases, with 15 bases remaining between them. This CDR3 region has 12 residues. The CDR3 is CASSRPGGSAFF. In DNA form, the CDR3 reads TGTGCCAGCAGCAGGCCGGGGGGGTCGGCTTTCTTT.

The chain employs TRBV5-6 and TRBJ2-5; TRBD1 is a possible D gene (5 bases). The J call may be mistaken, given a closer DNA end match to TRBJ2-7. Germline CDR1 and CDR2: SGHDT and YYEEEE. The CDR3 is made up of 13 amino acids. Here the CDR3 DNA reads TGTGCCAGCAGCTTGGACGGACACCACGAGCAGTACTTC. Protein sequence: CASSLDGHHEQYF.

This rearrangement joins TRBV11-2 to TRBJ1-2; D gene uncertain. Trimming took 1 base from V and 4 from J, leaving 13 bases between them. CDR1 is SGHAT, CDR2 FQNNGV, per germline. This CDR3 is built from 15 residues. CDR3 region: CASSLVGGQTYGYTF. DNA of the CDR3: TGTGCCAGCAGCTTAGTGGGTGGCCAGACCTATGGCTACACCTTC.

V and J are TRBV19 and TRBJ2-3; D could derive from TRBD1 or TRBD2 (5 bases each). There are 15 residues in the CDR3. Germline V gene lookup returns CDR1 LNHDA and CDR2 SQIVND (reference sequence). V was shortened by 10 bases and J by 0 bases, with 17 bases between the two germline ends. This chain's CDR3 is CATSLVQASTDTQYF. The CDR3, as DNA: TGTGCCACTAGCCTGGTACAGGCGAGCACAGATACGCAGTATTTT.

A few counts support this clone. This CDR3 is CASSLQGLDTEAFF. CDR3 sequence (DNA): TGTGCCAGCAGTTTACAGGGCCTGGACACTGAAGCTTTCTTT. J is TRBJ1-1 and V is TRBV27; perhaps TRBD1 as D (5 bases). V was cut by 2 bases and J by 3 bases, with 10 bases left in between. The CDR3 is made up of 14 amino acids. The germline V gene has CDR1 MNHEY and CDR2 SMNVEV (reference sequence).

The V and J genes are TRBV27 and TRBJ2-7, with 9 bases fitting TRBD1. The CDR3 runs 14 residues. CDR1 is MNHEY and CDR2 is SMNVEV in the germline V gene (reference sequence). V was clipped by 3 bases and J by 5 bases; unmatched bases: 5. The CDR3 region has the DNA TGTGCCAGCAGTTTTGGGACAGGGATAAACGAGCAGTACTTC. Its protein is CASSFGTGINEQYF.

The chain carries TRBV4-1 and TRBJ1-1, with D hard to call. The germline V gene has CDR1 MGHRA and CDR2 YSYEKL. CDR3 length equals 14 residues. With 4 bases removed from V and 1 base from J, the gap between germline ends came to 10 bases. The CDR3 protein is CASSPLSGNTEAFF. CDR3 sequence (DNA): TGCGCCAGCAGCCCCCTGAGCGGGAACACTGAAGCTTTCTTT.

The DNA of the CDR3 is TGTGCCAGCAGCCAAGAAGACAGGGGCGTCTACGAGCAGTACTTC. Amino acid sequence: CASSQEDRGVYEQYF. The chain joins TRBV14 to TRBJ2-7, with 8 bases identical to TRBD1. This CDR3 spans 15 amino acids. Germline lookup yields CDR1 SGHDN and CDR2 FVKESK. The ends lost 0 bases at V and 3 bases at J; junction bases unmatched: 4.

V and J are TRBV29-1 and TRBJ2-7; no definite D call. Looked up from germline, CDR1 is SQVTM and CDR2 is ANQGSEA. V lost 7 bases and J 0 bases, leaving 13 bases between the germline ends. This CDR3 comprises 13 residues. The CDR3 protein is CSGPSGCSYEQYF. For the CDR3, the DNA is TGCAGCGGACCCTCCGGTTGCTCCTACGAGCAGTACTTC.

This clone turned up a few times. The gene calls are TRBV4-1 and TRBJ1-5; D is unresolved. Trimming removed 4 bases from V and 4 bases from J, with 8 bases in between. Germline-derived CDR1 and CDR2 are MGHRA and YSYEKL. The CDR3 has 13 amino acids. CDR3 in amino acids: CASSLDRNQPQHF. CDR3 nucleotide sequence: TGCGCCAGCAGCCTCGACCGGAATCAGCCCCAGCATTTT.

V is TRBV11-2 and J is TRBJ1-1; tentatively, D is TRBD1 (6 bases). Trimming removed 8 bases from V and 3 bases from J, with 19 bases in between. The germline V gene encodes CDR1 SGHAT and CDR2 FQNNGV. The CDR3 runs 15 residues. CDR3 bases: TGTGCCAGCCAAACCCCCTCAGGGGAACACACTGAAGCTTTCTTT. Its protein product is CASQTPSGEHTEAFF.

The chain couples TRBV27 to TRBJ1-2; 9 nucleotides align to TRBD1. The junction had 15 bases not matched to a gene; V was cut back by 5 bases and J by 8 bases. Germline V gives CDR1 MNHEY, CDR2 SMNVEV (reference sequence). CDR3 size: 16 residues. CDR3 nucleotides: TGTGCCAGCAGTCCAAGTCCCGGGACAGGGTTGAGGGGCTACACCTTC. It specifies CASSPSPGTGLRGYTF.

This rearrangement joins TRBV9 to TRBJ2-7, with 14 bases identical to TRBD2. Unmatched junction bases numbered 2, after V lost 0 bases and J lost 3 bases. The germline CDR1 and CDR2 sequences are SGDLS and YYNGEE. The CDR3 is made up of 16 amino acids. CDR3 bases: TGTGCCAGCAGCGTAGAGGGACTAGCGGGGGACTACGAGCAGTACTTC. It specifies CASSVEGLAGDYEQYF. Supplemented by reference TRBV9 and TRBJ2-7, the full variable domain reads DSGVTQTPKHLITATGQRVTLRCSPRSGDLSVYWYQQSLDQGLQFLIQYYNGEERAKGNILERFSAQQFPDLHSELNLSSLELGDSALYFCASSVEGLAGDYEQYFGPGTRLTVT.

This clone came up once. The V and J genes are TRBV2 and TRBJ2-2; 12 nucleotides line up with TRBD2. The V gene end was trimmed by 3 bases and the J gene end by 0 bases; junction bases not matched to a gene: 5. The CDR3 sequence is 18 residues long. Germline V gene data show CDR1 as SNHLY and CDR2 as FYNNEI. The CDR3, as DNA: TGTGCCAGCAGTGAGATAACTAGCGGGGGGACGAACACCGGGGAGCTGTTTTTT. It yields the protein CASSEITSGGTNTGELFF.

V and J are TRBV27 and TRBJ1-5, with 11 bases identical to TRBD1. This CDR3 comprises 14 residues. V shed 3 bases and J 5 bases; nucleotides not matched to a gene: 0. The germline V gene has CDR1 MNHEY and CDR2 SMNVEV (reference sequence). CDR3 in amino acids: CASSLGQGDQPQHF. For the CDR3, the DNA is TGTGCCAGCAGTTTGGGACAGGGGGATCAGCCCCAGCATTTT.

The genes are TRBV30 and TRBJ2-7, with 8 bases that match TRBD1. CDR3 length: 13 residues. CDR1 is GTSNPN and CDR2 is SVGIG in the germline V gene (reference sequence). J lost 2 bases, V lost 6 bases, and 6 bases had no gene match. CDR3 DNA sequence: TGTGCCTGTAGGGACAGGTCGACCTACGAGCAGTACTTC. Translation: CACRDRSTYEQYF.